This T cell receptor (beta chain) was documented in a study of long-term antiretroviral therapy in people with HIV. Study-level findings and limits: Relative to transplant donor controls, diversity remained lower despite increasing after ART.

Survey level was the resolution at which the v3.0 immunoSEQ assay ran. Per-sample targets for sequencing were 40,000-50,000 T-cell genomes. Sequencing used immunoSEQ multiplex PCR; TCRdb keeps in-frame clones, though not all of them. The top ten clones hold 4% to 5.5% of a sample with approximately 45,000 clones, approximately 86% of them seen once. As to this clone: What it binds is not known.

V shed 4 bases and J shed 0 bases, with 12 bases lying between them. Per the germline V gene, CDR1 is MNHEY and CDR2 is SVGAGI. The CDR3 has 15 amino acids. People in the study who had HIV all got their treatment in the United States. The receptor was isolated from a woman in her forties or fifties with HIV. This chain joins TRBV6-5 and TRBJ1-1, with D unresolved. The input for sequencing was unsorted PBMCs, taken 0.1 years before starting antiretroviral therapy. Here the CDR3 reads CASSFQSTVNTEAFF. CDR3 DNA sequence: TGTGCCAGCAGTTTTCAATCGACGGTGAACACTGAAGCTTTCTTT.